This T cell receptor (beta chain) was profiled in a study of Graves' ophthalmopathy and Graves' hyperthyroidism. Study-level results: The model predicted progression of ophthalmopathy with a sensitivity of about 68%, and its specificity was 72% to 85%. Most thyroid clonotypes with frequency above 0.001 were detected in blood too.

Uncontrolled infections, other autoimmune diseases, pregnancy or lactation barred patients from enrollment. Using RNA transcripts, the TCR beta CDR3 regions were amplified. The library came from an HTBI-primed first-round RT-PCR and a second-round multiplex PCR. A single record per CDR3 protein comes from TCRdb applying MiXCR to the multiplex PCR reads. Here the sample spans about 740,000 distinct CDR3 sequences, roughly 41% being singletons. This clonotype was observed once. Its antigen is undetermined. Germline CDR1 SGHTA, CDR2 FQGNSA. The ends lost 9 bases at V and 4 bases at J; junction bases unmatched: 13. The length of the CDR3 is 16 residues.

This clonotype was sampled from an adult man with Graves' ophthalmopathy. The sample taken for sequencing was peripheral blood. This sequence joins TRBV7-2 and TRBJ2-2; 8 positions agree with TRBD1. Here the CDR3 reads CASSASGGKSTGELFF. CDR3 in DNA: TGTGCCAGTAGTGCGTCAGGGGGCAAGAGCACCGGGGAGCTGTTTTTT.